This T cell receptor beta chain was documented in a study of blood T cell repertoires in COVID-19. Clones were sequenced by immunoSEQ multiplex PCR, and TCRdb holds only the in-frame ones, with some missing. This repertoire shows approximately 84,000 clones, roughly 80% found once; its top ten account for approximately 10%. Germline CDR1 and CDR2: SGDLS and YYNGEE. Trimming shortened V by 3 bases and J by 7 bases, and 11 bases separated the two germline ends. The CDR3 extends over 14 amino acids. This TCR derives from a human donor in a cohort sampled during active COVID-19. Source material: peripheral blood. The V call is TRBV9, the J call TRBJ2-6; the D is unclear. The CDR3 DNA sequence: TGTGCCAGCAGCGGAGGATCCAGAGCCAACGTCCTGACTTTC. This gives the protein CASSGGSRANVLTF.